This T cell receptor beta chain was captured by sequencing in a study of cytomegalovirus exposure and HLA in healthy donors. Both 60 Vbeta primers and 13 Jbeta primers went into the PCR. Libraries were prepared by immunoSEQ multiplex PCR; TCRdb keeps only in-frame clonotypes and omits some of them. Among about 110,000 clones listed, over 65% were seen once. The CDR3 sequence is 13 residues long. Trimming removed 5 bases at V and 7 bases at J, with 15 bases between. Germline CDR1 SGHTA, CDR2 FQGTGA. This clonotype was sampled from a man aged 30 to 45 in good health and CMV-seropositive. The source material was PBMCs. The genes are TRBV7-3 and TRBJ2-7, with D possibly being TRBD2 (5 bases). CDR3 DNA: TGTGCCAGCAGCCCCCGCGGGCCCGGGGAGCAGTACTTC. Protein sequence: CASSPRGPGEQYF.